A selection of T cell receptor beta chains follows, all from one sample in a study of Ad26.COV2.S vaccination and SARS-CoV-2 variants. Repertoires were generated with immunoSEQ multiplex PCR, while TCRdb's copy carries only in-frame clones and drops some. The table has 450,000 to 550,000 clones, roughly nine tenths seen once. The sample consisted of peripheral blood, taken in a trial of Ad26.COV2.S vaccine versus placebo. These receptors were taken from a person aged 18 to 59 who received the Ad26.COV2.S COVID-19 vaccine or a placebo. Both conserved end residues are trimmed from each CDR3.

TRBJ2-3	TRBV6-6	ASSYRDNTDTQY
TRBJ2-5	TRBV30	AWSKKGVGETQY
TRBJ2-7	TRBV6-5	ASSSAGPKQY
TRBJ1-1	TRBV6-5	ASKKVGNTEAF
TRBJ1-1	TRBV2	ASSERQAGPMNTEAF
TRBJ2-7	TRBV5-3	ARSGGDEQY
TRBJ1-4	TRBV18	ASSPPTATNEKLF
TRBJ1-4	TRBV7-2	ASTGQGKGEKLF
TRBJ2-7	TRBV11-2	ASSLDVRSEQY
TRBJ1-3	TRBV9	ASSPRTGPRNTIY